This TCR beta chain was sequenced for a study of Tregs in tolerant kidney transplant recipients. Study information: Mixed chimerism was transient after nonmyeloablative marrow transplants from related graft donors.

Unstimulated Tregs (CD4+CD25+CD127-) and CD4+CD25- non-Tregs were sorted from PBMCs. This CDR3 comprises 11 residues. CDR1 and CDR2 (germline): DFQATT, SNEGSKA (reference sequence). Trimming removed 6 bases at V and 10 bases at J, with 13 bases between. General study results and limits: Nucleotide sequences could not be compared across some patients' samples due to primer changes. Expanding Tregs on activated donor B cells appeared to best identify donor-specific TCRbeta clones.

Clones were read by immunoSEQ multiplex PCR, and TCRdb kept only the in-frame ones, dropping some. The table shows about 110,000 clones, with 90% occurring only once. A note on this clone: Its antigen is unknown.

The clonotype comes from a human donor who received a combined kidney and bone marrow transplant. The chain couples TRBV20-1 to TRBJ2-4; D is possibly TRBD2 (5 bases). This specimen was CD4+ T cells from blood, taken before the transplant. The CDR3 region is CSAPTGGIQYF. The CDR3 coding sequence is TGCAGTGCCCCTACGGGCGGGATTCAGTACTTC.